These T cell receptor beta chains were read from a single sample in a study of T-cell reconstitution after alpha-beta-depleted transplantation in children. TCRdb used MiXCR to reprocess the PCR reads, holding one entry per CDR3 protein. In the table there are roughly 670,000 distinct CDR3 sequences, around 13% of which are singletons. The specimen comprised PBMCs, sampled before TCRalphabeta/CD19-depleted stem cell transplant. These receptors all come from a girl aged 2-10 years with congenital amegakaryocytic thrombocytopenia, due to receive a stem cell transplant. The CDR3 runs from the conserved cysteine through the conserved F or W. A D gene is named only where the DNA matches it firmly. The size field is filled for only some rows; it gives once, few, many or a size class.

>TRBV29-1|TRBJ2-7|NA|many
CSVEKDGSYEQYF
TGCAGCGTGGAAAAGGACGGCTCCTACGAGCAGTACTTC
>TRBV11-2|TRBJ1-4|NA|few
CASSLFAGPTNEKLFF
TGTGCCAGCAGCTTATTCGCAGGGCCAACTAATGAAAAACTGTTTTTT
>TRBV3-1|TRBJ2-1|NA|NA
CASSQGAGHNEQFF
TGTGCCAGCAGCCAGGGTGCGGGACACAATGAGCAGTTCTTC
>TRBV10-3|TRBJ2-7|NA|NA
CAISESSPAGLRYEQYF
TGTGCCATCAGTGAGTCCTCCCCGGCAGGGCTTAGATACGAGCAGTACTTC
>TRBV29-1|TRBJ2-3|TRBD1|many
CSAITGQSTDTQYF
TGCAGCGCGATAACGGGACAGAGCACAGATACGCAGTATTTT
>TRBV29-1|TRBJ2-3|NA|many
CSVEVGNTQYF
TGCAGCGTTGAAGTGGGGAATACGCAGTATTTT
>TRBV5-4|TRBJ2-2|NA|NA
CASSLISEVELFF
TGTGCCAGCAGCTTGATTTCTGAGGTGGAGCTGTTTTTT
>TRBV28|TRBJ1-1|NA|many
CASSLRDILYSEAFF
TGTGCCAGCAGTCTCCGGGACATTTTGTATTCTGAAGCTTTCTTT
>TRBV10-2|TRBJ2-3|NA|many
CASSWFYPTDTQYF
TGCGCCAGCAGTTGGTTCTACCCCACAGATACGCAGTATTTT
>TRBV24-1|TRBJ2-2|TRBD1|many
CATRSRGKWLWTGELFF
TGTGCCACCAGGTCCAGGGGGAAATGGCTTTGGACCGGGGAGCTGTTTTTT
>TRBV5-1|TRBJ1-5|NA|few
CASSAGQSDEPQHF
TGCGCCAGCAGCGCCGGACAGTCGGACGAACCCCAGCATTTT
>TRBV20-1|TRBJ1-5|TRBD1|many
CSRQGNQPQHF
TGCAGCCGACAGGGAAATCAGCCCCAGCATTTT
>TRBV19|TRBJ1-4|NA|NA
CASSSFGKHREKLFF
TGTGCCAGTAGTTCGTTCGGGAAGCACCGGGAAAAACTGTTTTTT
>TRBV7-8|TRBJ2-2|TRBD2|many
CASSSRFSGKGNTGELFF
TGTGCCAGCAGCTCCCGCTTTAGCGGGAAGGGGAACACCGGGGAGCTGTTTTTT
>TRBV5-1|TRBJ2-1|TRBD2|many
CASSLGGRTNEQFF
TGCGCCAGCAGCTTGGGCGGGAGGACCAATGAGCAGTTCTTC
>TRBV4-1|TRBJ1-5|TRBD1|few
CASSQEGTGRQPQHF
TGCGCCAGCAGCCAAGAAGGGACAGGGCGCCAGCCCCAGCATTTT
>TRBV7-9|TRBJ2-1|NA|many
CATTGYHEQFF
TGTGCCACCACAGGGTACCATGAGCAGTTCTTC
>TRBV4-2|TRBJ2-6|NA|many
CASSQDGREINSGANVLTF
TGTGCCAGCAGCCAAGACGGCCGGGAGATAAACTCTGGGGCCAACGTCCTGACTTTC
>TRBV10-3|TRBJ2-7|TRBD2|many
CAISIGTSGSSYEQYF
TGTGCCATCAGTATAGGAACTAGCGGGAGCTCCTACGAGCAGTACTTC
>TRBV12-3/TRBV12-4|TRBJ2-7|TRBD1|many
CASSENRGPYEQYF
TGTGCCAGCAGTGAGAACAGGGGGCCTTACGAGCAGTACTTC
>TRBV20-1|TRBJ1-2|TRBD1|NA
CSARNLDRTNYGYTF
TGCAGTGCCCGCAATTTGGACAGGACAAACTATGGCTACACCTTC
>TRBV5-1|TRBJ2-7|TRBD2|few
CASSLASGITYEQYF
TGCGCCAGCAGCTTGGCAAGCGGGATTACCTACGAGCAGTACTTC
>TRBV4-1|TRBJ2-7|NA|many
CASRPTNSYEQYF
TGCGCCAGCAGACCGACTAATTCCTACGAGCAGTACTTC
>TRBV30|TRBJ2-1|TRBD2|NA
CAWSISLTSGVLYEQFF
TGTGCCTGGAGTATCTCCTTGACTAGCGGGGTCTTATATGAGCAGTTCTTC
>TRBV10-3|TRBJ1-2|NA|NA
CAISATGSYGYTF
TGTGCCATCAGTGCGACAGGTTCCTATGGCTACACCTTC
>TRBV3-1|TRBJ2-5|NA|few
CASSRLALARSSETQYF
TGTGCCAGCAGCCGATTAGCGCTAGCGAGGTCCTCAGAGACCCAGTACTTC
>TRBV5-1|TRBJ2-7|NA|many
CASSLDPLSYEQYF
TGCGCCAGCAGCTTGGACCCTCTTTCCTACGAGCAGTACTTC
>TRBV28|TRBJ2-5|TRBD2|few
CASSLLAGVAATQYF
TGTGCCAGCAGTTTACTAGCGGGAGTCGCAGCAACCCAGTACTTC
>TRBV27|TRBJ2-7|NA|many
CASNPVGGSYEQYF
TGTGCCAGCAACCCGGTGGGGGGTTCCTACGAGCAGTACTTC
>TRBV5-5|TRBJ2-7|NA|few
CASSFYGAAPYEQYF
TGTGCCAGCAGCTTTTATGGGGCGGCCCCCTACGAGCAGTACTTC
>TRBV5-1|TRBJ2-5|NA|many
CATRPHPTLQETQYF
TGCGCCACCCGTCCTCACCCTACACTTCAAGAGACCCAGTACTTC
>TRBV15|TRBJ2-7|NA|few
CATSSLGGPYEQYF
TGTGCCACCAGTTCGTTGGGGGGCCCCTACGAGCAGTACTTC
>TRBV5-1|TRBJ1-1|NA|many
CASSLAGTGDTEAFF
TGCGCCAGCAGCTTGGCCGGGACGGGGGACACTGAAGCTTTCTTT
>TRBV5-1|TRBJ2-1|TRBD1|few
CASSTTGAYNEQFF
TGCGCCAGCAGTACGACAGGGGCCTACAATGAGCAGTTCTTC
>TRBV7-6|TRBJ2-2|NA|few
CASSPGVDTNTGELFF
TGTGCCAGCAGCCCGGGGGTCGATACGAACACCGGGGAGCTGTTTTTT
>TRBV20-1|TRBJ1-3|NA|many
CSASPAFSGNTIYF
TGCAGTGCGAGTCCAGCATTCTCTGGAAACACCATATATTTT
>TRBV6-1|TRBJ2-7|NA|many
CASSPHPPLGEQYF
TGTGCCAGCAGCCCTCATCCCCCTTTGGGGGAGCAGTACTTC
>TRBV7-6|TRBJ2-1|TRBD2|many
CASSFSTSAFNEQFF
TGTGCCAGCAGCTTCTCTACTAGCGCCTTCAATGAGCAGTTCTTC
>TRBV20-1|TRBJ2-1|NA|many
CSVGVQVSYNEQFF
TGCAGTGTTGGTGTTCAGGTATCCTACAATGAGCAGTTCTTC
>TRBV5-1|TRBJ1-2|NA|many
CASNIVPDSRGYTF
TGCGCCAGCAATATAGTCCCGGACAGTCGTGGCTACACCTTC
>TRBV9|TRBJ2-1|TRBD1|NA
CASSAPPGQGGIYNEQFF
TGTGCCAGCAGCGCGCCTCCGGGACAGGGGGGAATATACAATGAGCAGTTCTTC
>TRBV19|TRBJ2-1|TRBD2|many
CASSIVWREADNEQFF
TGTGCCAGTAGTATAGTCTGGCGGGAGGCAGACAATGAGCAGTTCTTC
>TRBV6-4|TRBJ1-1|TRBD1|NA
CASLWDRGRGSTLTMNTEAFF
TGTGCCAGCTTGTGGGACAGGGGGCGGGGATCGACCTTAACTATGAACACTGAAGCTTTCTTT
>TRBV12-3/TRBV12-4|TRBJ2-7|TRBD2|few
CASSSGDRREVSYEQYF
TGTGCCAGCAGTTCTGGGGACCGGCGGGAGGTCTCCTACGAGCAGTACTTC
>TRBV5-1|TRBJ2-4|TRBD2|few
CASSLSGRGGDIQYF
TGCGCCAGCAGCTTGAGCGGGAGGGGAGGTGACATTCAGTACTTC
>TRBV12-3/TRBV12-4|TRBJ2-3|TRBD2|few
CASSPPAGVSDTQYF
TGTGCCAGCAGCCCGCCGGCGGGAGTATCAGATACGCAGTATTTT